Listed here are 17 T cell receptor beta chains from one sample, sequenced in a study of blood T cell repertoires in COVID-19. Only in-frame clones appear in the TCRdb table, and some are missing; sequencing was by immunoSEQ multiplex PCR. The sample records around 200,000 clones, about 82% being singletons. The material sequenced was PBMCs or T cells enriched from blood (not recorded which). These receptors came from a man between 35 and 55 years old with acute COVID-19.

The chain uses TRBV3-1 (or the pseudogene TRBV3-2) and TRBJ2-3; TRBD2 aligns across 11 bases. Germline trimming cut 5 bases from V and 2 bases from J; bases unmatched to any gene: 6. This CDR3 has 16 residues. Germline CDR1 reads LGHDT; CDR2 reads YNNKEL (reference sequence). The CDR3 DNA is TGTGCCAGCAGCTCCCGACTAGCGGGAAACACAGATACGCAGTATTTT. It is translated as CASSSRLAGNTDTQYF.

The sample holds a few counts of this clone. V is TRBV2 and J is TRBJ1-5; D might be TRBD1 (6 bases). Germline lookup yields CDR1 SNHLY and CDR2 FYNNEI. This CDR3 has 15 residues. The V gene lost 8 bases and the J gene lost 3 bases, with 17 bases spanning the gap. For the CDR3, the DNA is TGTGCCAGCGCGGGGGCTGCACCCCCCAATCAGCCCCAGCATTTT. Its protein product is CASAGAAPPNQPQHF.

The chain uses TRBV6-1 and TRBJ1-1; 7 nucleotides align to TRBD1. CDR3 length equals 16 residues. Per germline, CDR1 MNHNS and CDR2 SASEGT. Unmatched junction bases numbered 8, after V lost 2 bases and J lost 2 bases. The CDR3 sequence: CASSEYWDRLNTEAFF. The CDR3 nucleotides read TGTGCCAGCAGTGAATACTGGGACAGATTAAACACTGAAGCTTTCTTT.

This chain joins TRBV5-1 and TRBJ2-2; TRBD1 is a possible D gene (5 bases). In germline, CDR1 is SGHRS, CDR2 YFSETQ. The V and J ends lost 5 bases and 6 bases respectively, with 17 bases between them. There are 15 residues in the CDR3. CDR3 nucleotide sequence: TGCGCCAGCAGGCCGGACACAGTCGGGTCCGGGGAGCTGTTTTTT. Its translation: CASRPDTVGSGELFF.

The genes are TRBV2 and TRBJ2-5, with 14 bases that match TRBD2. V dropped 8 bases and J dropped 4; count of bases not matched to a gene: 6. The germline V gene encodes CDR1 SNHLY and CDR2 FYNNEI. This CDR3 is 15 amino acids long. The CDR3 DNA is TGTGCCAGCGCGGGACTAGCGGGAGTTGGAGAGACCCAGTACTTC. This gives the protein CASAGLAGVGETQYF.

The V call is TRBV4-3, the J call TRBJ1-6; D may be TRBD1 (6 bases). Trimming removed 0 bases from V and 7 bases from J, with 16 bases in between. Germline V gene data show CDR1 as LGHNA and CDR2 as YSLEER. The CDR3 consists of 17 residues. Here the CDR3 reads CASSQDTRTVRNSPLHF. The CDR3 DNA reads as TGCGCCAGCAGCCAAGATACCCGGACAGTTAGGAATTCACCCCTCCACTTT.

The rearrangement uses TRBV11-2 and TRBJ2-2; 8 bases agree with TRBD1. Germline V lookup: CDR1 SGHAT, CDR2 FQNNGV. V gave up 5 bases and J gave up 6 bases; unmatched junction bases: 11. This CDR3 contains 16 residues. The DNA for the CDR3 is TGTGCCAGCAGCCAGAGTCAGGGGGCGATCGCCGGGGAGCTGTTTTTT. Translation: CASSQSQGAIAGELFF.

CDR3 region: CASSSRDSSYEQYF. The CDR3 region has the DNA TGTGCCAGTAGTAGCCGGGACAGCTCCTACGAGCAGTACTTC. The genes are TRBV19 and TRBJ2-7; 7 bases map to TRBD1. The CDR3 covers 14 residues. Unmatched junction bases numbered 3, after V lost 4 bases and J lost 0 bases. Per germline, CDR1 LNHDA and CDR2 SQIVND (reference sequence). Variable domain in full (rest from reference TRBV19 and TRBJ2-7): DGGITQSPKYLFRKEGQNVTLSCEQNLNHDAMYWYRQDPGQGLRLIYYSQIVNDFQKGDIAEGYSVSREKKESFPLTVTSAQKNPTAFYLCASSSRDSSYEQYFGPGTRLTVT.

This chain connects TRBV25-1 to TRBJ2-1; D might be TRBD1 (6 bases). This CDR3 is 16 amino acids long. The germline V gene encodes CDR1 MGHDK and CDR2 SYGVNS. Trimming stripped 4 bases from V and 0 bases from J, with 13 bases between. CDR3 sequence (DNA): TGTGCCAGCAGTGTACAGGGTGCTAGCTCCTACAATGAGCAGTTCTTC. Translating it yields CASSVQGASSYNEQFF.

This clone turned up a few times. The gene calls are TRBV4-1 and TRBJ1-4; D is uncertain. This CDR3 comprises 16 residues. CDR1 MGHRA and CDR2 YSYEKL come from the germline V gene. The V gene lost 0 bases and the J gene lost 4 bases, with 12 bases spanning the gap. As DNA, the CDR3 is TGCGCCAGCAGCCAAGATTTGGGAGCTCTTAATGAAAAACTGTTTTTT. Translated, it gives CASSQDLGALNEKLFF.

The chain couples TRBV30 to TRBJ2-2; D might be TRBD1 (5 bases). Germline V lookup: CDR1 GTSNPN, CDR2 SVGIG (reference sequence). V lost 4 bases to trimming and J lost 2 bases, with 20 bases between them. The CDR3 covers 17 residues. The CDR3 protein is CAWTPLHRLGNTGELFF. Written as DNA, the CDR3 is TGTGCCTGGACCCCTCTGCACAGGTTGGGTAACACCGGGGAGCTGTTTTTT.

The chain employs TRBV29-1 and TRBJ2-5; perhaps TRBD2 as D (5 bases). The germline gives CDR1 SQVTM, CDR2 ANQGSEA. CDR3 length: 13 amino acids. Trimming removed 5 bases from V and 2 bases from J, with 12 bases in between. In nucleotides, the CDR3 is TGCAGCGTTCGCGGAGCGGATCAAGAGACCCAGTACTTC. This translates into CSVRGADQETQYF.

This chain joins TRBV24-1 and TRBJ2-1; D possibly corresponds to TRBD1 (6 bases). The CDR3 consists of 14 residues. The germline gives CDR1 KGHDR, CDR2 SFDVKD. The germline V and J ends were trimmed by 3 bases and 8 bases, with 13 bases remaining between them. DNA of the CDR3: TGTGCCACCAGTGATACAGGGTTTCGAGATGAGCAGTTCTTC. Protein: CATSDTGFRDEQFF.

The chain recombines TRBV19 with TRBJ2-3, with no clear D. The CDR3 covers 14 residues. The V end lost 6 bases, the J end lost 4 bases, and 14 bases lay between the germline ends. Looked up from germline, CDR1 is LNHDA and CDR2 is SQIVND (reference sequence). CDR3 DNA sequence: TGTGCCAGTAGGAACAGAGAGAGAGCAGATACGCAGTATTTT. It is translated as CASRNRERADTQYF.

This CDR3 reads CATGGASEQYF. The CDR3 bases are TGTGCCACCGGGGGGGCAAGCGAGCAGTACTTC. The chain employs TRBV24-1 and TRBJ2-7; weak D call: TRBD2 (7 bases). CDR1 is KGHDR, CDR2 SFDVKD, per germline. The CDR3 sequence is 11 residues long. V was clipped by 9 bases and J by 6 bases, with 11 bases between them.

This clone was counted between two and nine times. V is TRBV5-1 and J is TRBJ1-2; D perhaps matches TRBD1 (5 bases). The CDR3 contains 15 residues. The germline V and J ends were trimmed by 4 bases and 2 bases, with 15 bases remaining between them. Germline assignment: CDR1 SGHRS and CDR2 YFSETQ. CDR3 sequence reads: CASSPGQTGNYGYTF. CDR3 nucleotides: TGCGCCAGCAGCCCTGGTCAAACAGGAAACTATGGCTACACCTTC.

This chain joins TRBV28 and TRBJ2-3, with D possibly TRBD2 on 6 matching bases. V gave up 6 bases and J gave up 4 bases, with 11 bases separating them. The germline CDR1 and CDR2 sequences are MDHEN and SYDVKM. CDR3 length: 13 amino acids. The CDR3 loop is CASSRDFSDTQYF. The CDR3 nucleotides are TGTGCCAGCAGCCGGGACTTTTCAGATACGCAGTATTTT. The full variable domain, completed using reference TRBV28 and TRBJ2-3, is DVKVTQSSRYLVKRTGEKVFLECVQDMDHENMFWYRQDPGLGLRLIYFSYDVKMKEKGDIPEGYSVSREKKERFSLILESASTNQTSMYLCASSRDFSDTQYFGPGTRLTVL.